This entry concerns a single T cell receptor beta chain. Assay: immunoSEQ multiplex PCR; the TCRdb copy retains only in-frame clones and omits some. The data contain more than 9,000 clones, 60% to 80% of them seen just once; the ten biggest clones take up about 25%. This CDR3 comprises 14 residues. V lost 4 bases and J 3 bases, leaving 14 bases between the germline ends. Germline V gene lookup returns CDR1 SGHRS and CDR2 YFSETQ. The data are from a study of cytotoxic CD8 clonotypes in ibrutinib-treated CLL. Background on the study: Researchers reported more than nine relapsed/refractory and about 14 treatment-naive patients, around 17 of them IGHV unmutated. Response samples were taken after a median of about 12 months on treatment, range 6 to 36.

The source of roughly 1.9 micrograms of genomic DNA for TCR beta libraries was cryopreserved PBMCs. This material consisted of PBMCs, taken before ibrutinib treatment. This receptor was taken from a human donor with chronic lymphocytic leukemia. V and J are TRBV5-1 and TRBJ2-7; D ambiguous. CDR3 region: CASSSDGFLYEQYF. CDR3 coding DNA: TGCGCCAGCAGCAGCGACGGGTTTCTCTACGAGCAGTACTTC.